The table lists the clone carrying this T cell receptor beta chain with a few counts. The antigen is undetermined. The sample is drawn from a study of identical twins. TCRdb re-analysed the 5' RACE reads in MiXCR, keeping a single row per CDR3 protein. This sample yields some 250,000 distinct CDR3 sequences, of which roughly an eighth are seen a single time; about 4.1% belongs to the top ten. The CDR3 runs to 16 residues. From germline, CDR1 is SNHLY and CDR2 FYNNEI. V was pared by 6 bases and J by 1 base, with 7 bases of the junction left unmatched. Whole-study results and caveats: Among out-of-frame alpha sequences shared by twins, low generation probability occurred in excess.

The same data also went into a second study, on yellow fever vaccine responses in identical twins. In that study: Twins' vaccine T cell response reportedly seemed partly convergent, partly personalized.

The receptor was derived from a woman younger than 35 in good health. The chain couples TRBV2 to TRBJ2-1, with TRBD1 identical over 9 bases. Sequencing used memory (CD45RO+) T cells sorted from blood. This chain's CDR3 is CASRGQGGASYNEQFF. In nucleotides, the CDR3 is TGTGCCAGCAGGGGACAGGGTGGGGCTTCCTACAATGAGCAGTTCTTC.